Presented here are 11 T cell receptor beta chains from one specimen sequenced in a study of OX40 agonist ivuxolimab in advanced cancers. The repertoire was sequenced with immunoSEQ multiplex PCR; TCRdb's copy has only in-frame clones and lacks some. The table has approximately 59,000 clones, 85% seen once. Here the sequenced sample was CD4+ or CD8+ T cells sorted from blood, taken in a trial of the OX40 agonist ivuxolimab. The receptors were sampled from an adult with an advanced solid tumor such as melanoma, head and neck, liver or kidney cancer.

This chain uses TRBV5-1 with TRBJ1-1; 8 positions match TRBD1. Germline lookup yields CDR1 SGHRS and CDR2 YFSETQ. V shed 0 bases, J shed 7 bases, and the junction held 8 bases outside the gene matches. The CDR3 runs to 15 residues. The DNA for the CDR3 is TGCGCCAGCAGCTTGGCCCTACAGGGGGTTGGTGAAGCTTTCTTT. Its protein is CASSLALQGVGEAFF.

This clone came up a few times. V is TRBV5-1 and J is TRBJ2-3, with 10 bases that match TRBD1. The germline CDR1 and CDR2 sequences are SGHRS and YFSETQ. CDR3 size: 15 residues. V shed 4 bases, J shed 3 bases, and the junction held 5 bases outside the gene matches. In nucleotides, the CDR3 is TGCGCCAGCAGCGACAGGGGGCTAGGGACAGATACGCAGTATTTT. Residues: CASSDRGLGTDTQYF.

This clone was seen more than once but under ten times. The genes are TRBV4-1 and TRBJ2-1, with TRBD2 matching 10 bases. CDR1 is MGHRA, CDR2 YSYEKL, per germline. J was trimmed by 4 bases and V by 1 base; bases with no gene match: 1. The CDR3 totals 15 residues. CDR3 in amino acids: CASSQGTSGYNEQFF. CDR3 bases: TGCGCCAGCAGCCAAGGGACTAGCGGTTACAATGAGCAGTTCTTC.

The CDR3 spells CASSLRFDQPQHF. The CDR3 DNA is TGTGCCAGCAGTTTAAGGTTCGATCAGCCCCAGCATTTT. The genes are TRBV28 and TRBJ1-5; D call uncertain. The CDR3 contains 13 residues. V lost 2 bases and J 5 bases, leaving 7 bases between the germline ends. The germline gives CDR1 MDHEN, CDR2 SYDVKM.

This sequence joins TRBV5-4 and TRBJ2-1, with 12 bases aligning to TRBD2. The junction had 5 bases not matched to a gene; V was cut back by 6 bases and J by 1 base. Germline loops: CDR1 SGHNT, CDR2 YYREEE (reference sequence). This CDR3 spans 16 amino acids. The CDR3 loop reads CASNLAGGNSYNEQFF. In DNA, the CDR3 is TGTGCCAGCAACCTAGCGGGAGGGAATTCCTACAATGAGCAGTTCTTC.

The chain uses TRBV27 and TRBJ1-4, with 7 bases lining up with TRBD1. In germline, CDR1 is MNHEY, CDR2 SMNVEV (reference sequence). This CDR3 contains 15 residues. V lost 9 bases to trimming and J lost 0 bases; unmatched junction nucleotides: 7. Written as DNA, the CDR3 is TGTGCCAGTGGACAGGACTATGCAACTAATGAAAAACTGTTTTTT. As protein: CASGQDYATNEKLFF. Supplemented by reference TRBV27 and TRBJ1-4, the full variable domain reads EAQVTQNPRYLITVTGKKLTVTCSQNMNHEYMSWYRQDPGLGLRQIYYSMNVEVTDKGDVPEGYKVSRKEKRNFPLILESPSPNQTSLYFCASGQDYATNEKLFFGSGTQLSVL.

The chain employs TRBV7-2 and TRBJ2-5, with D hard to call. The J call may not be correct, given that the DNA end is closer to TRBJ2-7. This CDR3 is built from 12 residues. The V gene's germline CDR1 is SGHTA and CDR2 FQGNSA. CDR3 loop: CASSLGYYEQYF. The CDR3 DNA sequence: TGTGCCAGCAGCTTAGGGTACTACGAGCAGTACTTC.

The CDR3 DNA sequence: TGTGCCAGCTCACCTAGGACCAACACCGGGGAGCTGTTTTTT. This codes for CASSPRTNTGELFF. V usage is TRBV18 and J usage is TRBJ2-2, with D hard to call. Germline CDR1 is KGHSH and CDR2 is LQKENI. The length of the CDR3 is 14 residues. V was cut by 3 bases and J by 2 bases, with 7 bases left in between.

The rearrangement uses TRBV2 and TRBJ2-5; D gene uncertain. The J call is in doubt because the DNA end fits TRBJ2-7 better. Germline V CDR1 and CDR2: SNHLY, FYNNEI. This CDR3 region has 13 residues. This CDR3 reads CANQMNSSYEQYF. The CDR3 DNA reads TGTGCCAACCAGATGAACAGCTCCTACGAGCAGTACTTC.

The CDR3 reads CASSSRGDTEAFF. The CDR3 DNA reads TGTGCCAGCAGCTCCAGGGGTGACACTGAAGCTTTCTTT. The chain carries TRBV5-4 and TRBJ1-1; D is perhaps TRBD1 (6 bases). The V and J ends lost 3 bases and 3 bases respectively, with 9 bases between them. The CDR3 runs 13 residues. The germline gives CDR1 SGHNT, CDR2 YYREEE (reference sequence). Together with reference TRBV5-4 and TRBJ1-1, the CDR3 gives the full variable domain: ETGVTQSPTHLIKTRGQQVTLRCSSQSGHNTVSWYQQALGQGPQFIFQYYREEENGRGNFPPRFSGLQFPNYSSELNVNALELDDSALYLCASSSRGDTEAFFGQGTRLTVV.

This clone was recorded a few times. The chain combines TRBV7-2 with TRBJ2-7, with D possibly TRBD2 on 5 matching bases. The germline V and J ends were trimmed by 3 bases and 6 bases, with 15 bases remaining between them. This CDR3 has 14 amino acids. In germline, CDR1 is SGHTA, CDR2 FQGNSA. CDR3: CASSFAGLRSEQYF. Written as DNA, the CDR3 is TGTGCCAGCAGCTTTGCGGGTTTAAGGTCCGAGCAGTACTTC.